Each of the 20 T cell receptor beta chains below was sequenced from the same sample in a study of OX40 agonist ivuxolimab in advanced cancers. The protocol was immunoSEQ multiplex PCR, while the TCRdb copy is restricted to in-frame clones and leaves out a portion. Here the sample spans about 89,000 clones, roughly 93% being singletons. The starting material was CD4+ or CD8+ T cells sorted from blood, obtained in a trial of the OX40 agonist ivuxolimab. The receptors here all came from an adult with an advanced solid tumor such as melanoma, head and neck, liver or kidney cancer.

V usage is TRBV5-1 and J usage is TRBJ1-5; perhaps TRBD1 as D (5 bases). V was trimmed by 0 bases and J by 5 bases, leaving 9 bases between them. Per germline, CDR1 SGHRS and CDR2 YFSETQ. CDR3 length equals 14 residues. CDR3 in DNA: TGCGCCAGCAGCTTGGGCGGGGGGGATCAGCCCCAGCATTTT. This encodes CASSLGGGDQPQHF.

This chain uses TRBV29-1 with TRBJ2-7; 7 bases map to TRBD1. The CDR3 covers 14 residues. Germline V gene lookup returns CDR1 SQVTM and CDR2 ANQGSEA. The V gene end was trimmed by 6 bases and the J gene end by 0 bases; junction bases not matched to a gene: 8. The DNA of the CDR3 is TGCAGCGTCACGGCAGGGGGTTCCTCCTACGAGCAGTACTTC. Translating it yields CSVTAGGSSYEQYF.

This clone was seen a single time. The chain couples TRBV6-6 to TRBJ1-1, with 12 nucleotides matching TRBD1. CDR3 length: 14 amino acids. CDR1 is MNHNY, CDR2 SVGAGI, per germline (reference sequence). V was pared by 6 bases and J by 1 base, with 0 bases of the junction left unmatched. Here the CDR3 reads CASRGQGANTEAFF. As DNA, the CDR3 is TGTGCCAGCAGGGGACAGGGGGCGAACACTGAAGCTTTCTTT.

The chain is built from TRBV5-1 and TRBJ2-1, with D perhaps TRBD1 (5 bases). Germline-derived CDR1 and CDR2 are SGHRS and YFSETQ. The CDR3 is 14 amino acids. Trimming took off 0 bases at V and 9 bases at J, with 13 bases between the two ends. CDR3 sequence (DNA): TGCGCCAGCAGCTTGGGACAGATGGTCAGTGAGCAGTTCTTC. Protein product: CASSLGQMVSEQFF.

V is TRBV19 and J is TRBJ1-6; D perhaps matches TRBD1 (6 bases). Per the germline V gene, CDR1 is LNHDA and CDR2 is SQIVND (reference sequence). CDR3 length equals 14 residues. Deletions cut 2 bases from V and 6 bases from J, with 8 bases between. The CDR3 is CASSITGFNSPLHF. For the CDR3, the DNA is TGTGCCAGTAGTATAACAGGGTTTAATTCACCCCTCCACTTT.

The chain employs TRBV5-1 and TRBJ1-1; no clear D gene. Germline values: CDR1 SGHRS, CDR2 YFSETQ. V was shortened by 2 bases and J by 1 base, with 9 bases between the two germline ends. The CDR3 sequence is 14 residues long. The chain's CDR3 is CASSLSTGNTEAFF. In nucleotides, the CDR3 is TGCGCCAGCAGCTTATCGACGGGGAACACTGAAGCTTTCTTT.

This sequence joins TRBV5-1 and TRBJ2-7; possibly TRBD2 for D (5 bases). The CDR3 has 14 residues. Trimming took 1 base from V and 6 from J, leaving 14 bases between them. Germline V gives CDR1 SGHRS, CDR2 YFSETQ. CDR3 nucleotides: TGCGCCAGCAGCTTGTCAGTATGGGAGCCCGAGCAGTACTTC. It is translated as CASSLSVWEPEQYF.

This rearrangement joins TRBV2 to TRBJ2-2; 7 nucleotides agree with TRBD2. The CDR3 runs 16 residues. Losses at the gene ends were 7 bases for V and 5 bases for J; bases not matched to a gene: 13. Germline V gene sequence: CDR1 SNHLY, CDR2 FYNNEI. The DNA of the CDR3 is TGTGCCAGCACCGCTAGTGCGGGGGTTTCGACCGGGGAGCTGTTTTTT. Its translation is CASTASAGVSTGELFF.

The chain couples TRBV4-1 to TRBJ1-6, with 7 bases identical to TRBD1. V shed 2 bases and J 9 bases; nucleotides not matched to a gene: 7. This CDR3 contains 15 residues. Germline values: CDR1 MGHRA, CDR2 YSYEKL. CDR3 in DNA: TGCGCCAGCAGCCAAAACCGGGACAGTTCTTCACCCCTCCACTTT. Its protein is CASSQNRDSSSPLHF.

The genes are TRBV7-6 and TRBJ1-4; D is unresolved. Germline V gene data show CDR1 as SGHVS and CDR2 as FNYEAQ. V was cut by 5 bases and J by 8 bases, with 15 bases left in between. The CDR3 is 14 residues long. The CDR3 DNA sequence: TGTGCCAGCAGCCCGCAGGTGGTGGGGGAAAAACTGTTTTTT. Its protein is CASSPQVVGEKLFF.

This clone occurred a few times. This chain uses TRBV27 with TRBJ2-2, with 12 bases lining up with TRBD2. This CDR3 comprises 16 residues. Germline trimming cut 5 bases from V and 3 bases from J; bases unmatched to any gene: 4. From germline, CDR1 is MNHEY and CDR2 SMNVEV (reference sequence). The CDR3 sequence is CASSPRTSGDTGELFF. The CDR3 bases are TGTGCCAGCAGTCCCCGGACTAGCGGGGACACCGGGGAGCTGTTTTTT.

The chain links TRBV18 to TRBJ1-2, with a possible D match to TRBD1 (5 bases). Germline values: CDR1 KGHSH, CDR2 LQKENI. The CDR3 length is 16 residues. V gave up 3 bases and J gave up 4 bases, with 18 bases separating them. The CDR3 spells CASSPEGHRQGYGYTF. In DNA, the CDR3 is TGTGCCAGCTCACCTGAAGGACACCGGCAAGGCTATGGCTACACCTTC.

CDR3 nucleotides: TGCGCCAGCAGCCAGACAATAGATCAGCCCCAGCATTTT. Encoded protein: CASSQTIDQPQHF. J is TRBJ1-5 and V is TRBV4-1; no firm D call. V was shortened by 3 bases and J by 5 bases, with 8 bases between the two germline ends. CDR1 MGHRA and CDR2 YSYEKL come from the germline V gene. This CDR3 spans 13 amino acids.

The J gene is TRBJ2-4, the V gene TRBV6-5; D is possibly TRBD1 or TRBD2 (5 bases each). The germline gives CDR1 MNHEY, CDR2 SVGAGI. The CDR3 has 15 residues. The V end was cut by 0 bases, the J end by 8 bases, with 14 bases between. The CDR3 sequence: CASSYSFGGIDIQYF. CDR3 coding DNA: TGTGCCAGCAGTTACTCGTTTGGGGGTATTGACATTCAGTACTTC.

This clone was recorded only once. J is TRBJ2-3 and V is TRBV7-6; 9 nucleotides match TRBD1. The CDR3 is 13 residues long. Germline V gene lookup returns CDR1 SGHVS and CDR2 FNYEAQ. Trimming removed 2 bases from V and 14 bases from J; junction bases left unmatched: 8. The CDR3 DNA sequence: TGTGCCAGCAGCTTAACCGGGACAGGGATGCCGTATTTT. Translation: CASSLTGTGMPYF.

The chain joins TRBV14 to TRBJ1-2; maybe TRBD1 (5 bases). This CDR3 comprises 16 residues. V lost 4 bases, J lost 3 bases, and 18 bases lay in between. Germline V gene data show CDR1 as SGHDN and CDR2 as FVKESK. CDR3 DNA sequence: TGTGCCAGCAGCCCAAGAAGGGTGAGGGGAGACTATGGCTACACCTTC. Encoded protein: CASSPRRVRGDYGYTF.

This clone occurred once. The V call is TRBV29-1, the J call TRBJ1-2; D call uncertain. V gave up 6 bases and J gave up 2 bases, with 13 bases separating them. Looked up from germline, CDR1 is SQVTM and CDR2 is ANQGSEA. This CDR3 region has 13 residues. CDR3 residues: CSVGREPNYGYTF. CDR3 DNA: TGCAGCGTCGGACGTGAGCCCAACTATGGCTACACCTTC.

The gene calls are TRBV7-9 and TRBJ2-6, with D possibly being TRBD2 (6 bases). The CDR3 has 16 amino acids. The germline CDR1 and CDR2 sequences are SEHNR and FQNEAQ (reference sequence). Trimming left V 5 bases short and J 0 bases short, with 11 bases between. The CDR3 region has the DNA TGTGCCAGCAGCCAGGGACTTAGCTCTGGGGCCAACGTCCTGACTTTC. It encodes CASSQGLSSGANVLTF.

This clone was found once. V is TRBV10-2 and J is TRBJ1-2; D is undetermined. The V and J ends lost 4 bases and 4 bases respectively, with 13 bases between them. The germline gives CDR1 WSHSY, CDR2 SAAADI. This CDR3 contains 14 residues. The CDR3 DNA reads TGCGCCAGCAGTGCATCAGGAGGAGGCTATGGCTACACCTTC. Its protein is CASSASGGGYGYTF.

The rearrangement joins TRBV5-1 to TRBJ2-7; D is perhaps TRBD2 (5 bases). The CDR3 is 14 amino acids. CDR1 SGHRS and CDR2 YFSETQ come from the germline V gene. Trimming took off 4 bases at V and 6 bases at J, with 17 bases between the two ends. The CDR3 loop is CASSNLGVGLEQYF. CDR3 in DNA: TGCGCCAGCAGCAACCTCGGGGTTGGGCTCGAGCAGTACTTC.